Reported below is one TCR beta chain. Its antigen is not yet known. Base qualities were left out, and no much larger clone turns up one base away. These data come from a study of OX40 agonist ivuxolimab in advanced cancers. For the study in its entirety: The costimulatory receptor OX40 (CD134) was targeted by ivuxolimab, a fully human IgG2 agonistic monoclonal antibody. The purpose of peripheral TCRbeta sequencing was to test whether ivuxolimab changed TCR sequence diversity and led to clonal T-cell expansion. In the dose-escalation cohort, 82.7% of patients were male, and the mean age was around 60 years, with a range of roughly 20 to 80. Patients were allowed to have had prior anti-PD-1, anti-PD-L1 or anti-CTLA-4 therapy, and around 37% of the dose-escalation patients had previously received checkpoint inhibitors. The paper reports the monotherapy dose-escalation portion (N ≈ 50 patients) of the phase I ivuxolimab trial. Partial responses occurred in three dose-escalation patients: two with cutaneous melanoma and one with hepatocellular carcinoma. Intravenous ivuxolimab was administered to patients every 2 weeks at six dose levels: 0.01, 0.1, 0.3, 1.5, 3 and 10 mg/kg. Of the approximately 54 dose-escalation patients, hepatocellular carcinoma was present in 19, melanoma in some 15, renal cell carcinoma in 9 and head and neck cancer in 9. Study-level results and caveats: After ivuxolimab, expanded clones were on average more numerous among CD8+ T cells than among CD4+ T cells. In the 0.1-3.0 mg/kg groups, partial responders had among the lowest normalized peripheral clonal expansion, particularly in CD8+ T cells. Low levels of normalized T-cell clonal expansion were also seen in some nonresponding patients. The antigen specificity of the clonally expanded peripheral T cells was not determined. At doses of 0.1 to 3.0 mg/kg, clonal expansion of both CD4+ and CD8+ T cells in blood was seen between baseline and week 6.

CDR1 and CDR2 were assigned from the germline V gene (reference sequence) as SEHNR and FQNEAQ. The CDR3 starts with the cysteine, ends with the phenylalanine, and has 16 residues. Only the CDR3 portion is preserved as DNA: 48 bases, with reading frame beginning at the first base. V loses 3 bases of germline sequence and J loses 3 bases, and the interval between the two ends is 15 bases. The trial excluded patients who had a history of autoimmune disease or were on systemic immunosuppression. Peripheral blood for TCR sequencing was drawn from every dose cohort at baseline, at cycle 4 day 1 and at cycle 7 day 1. The samples were drawn from a first-in-human, open-label, multicenter phase I dose-escalation trial of ivuxolimab. The trial enrolled adults with locally advanced or metastatic head and neck squamous cell, hepatocellular, melanoma or renal cell carcinoma. Before TCR sequencing, CD4+ T cells and CD8+ T cells from peripheral blood were sorted into separate populations.

Genomic DNA was extracted from sorted cells for sequencing of the TCRbeta CDR3 region. The immunoSEQ Assay was used to sequence the TCRbeta CDR3 regions. The immuneACCESS repertoire file appears here via TCRdb, limited to in-frame rearrangements. These files lack a portion of the clones; in checked studies, under half of the deficit traces to unresolved V genes, and the cause of the others is not known. The sample includes tens of thousands of clones, with about 82% observed a single time. The ten largest clones represent less than 25% of the sample. The sequence came from an adult with an advanced solid tumor such as melanoma, head and neck, liver or kidney cancer. In this chain, TRBV7-9 is recombined with TRBJ2-1; the D gene is unclear. Sequenced here: CD4+ or CD8+ T cells sorted from blood, sampled in a trial of the OX40 agonist ivuxolimab. Read as DNA, the sequence is TGTGCCAGCAGCTTCTCTTTATCGGGCTACTACAATGAGCAGTTCTTC. It is translated as CASSFSLSGYYNEQFF.